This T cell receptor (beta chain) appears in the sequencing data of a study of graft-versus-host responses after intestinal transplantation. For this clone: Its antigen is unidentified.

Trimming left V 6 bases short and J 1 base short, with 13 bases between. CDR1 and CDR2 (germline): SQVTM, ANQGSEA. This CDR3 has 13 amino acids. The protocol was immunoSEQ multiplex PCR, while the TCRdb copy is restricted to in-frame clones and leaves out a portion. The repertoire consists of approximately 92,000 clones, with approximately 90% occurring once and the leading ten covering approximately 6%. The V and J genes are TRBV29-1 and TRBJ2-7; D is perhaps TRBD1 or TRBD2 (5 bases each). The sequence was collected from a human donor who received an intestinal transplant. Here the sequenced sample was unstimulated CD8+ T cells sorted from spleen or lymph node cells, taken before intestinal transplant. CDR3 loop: CSVGTAPSYEQYF. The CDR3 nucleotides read TGCAGCGTAGGGACCGCCCCTTCCTACGAGCAGTACTTC.